The entry below gives a single T cell receptor (beta chain) sequence along with its context. Its antigen remains unidentified. The treatment: roughly ten-day PBMC culture with coronavirus spike peptide pools or control peptides (ViraFEST assay). The sample originates from a study of vaccination and CD4 T cells after COVID-19. Study summary: Taking of post-vaccine samples occurred a median around 67 days after dose two (range 14 to 241). Cells were stimulated with overlapping spike peptides from SARS-CoV-2, HCoV-NL63, HCoV-OC43 and HCoV-229E.

The assay that was used to sequence DNA from cultured CD4+ T cells was the Oncomine TCR Beta short-read assay. Each CDR3 protein is one row after TCRdb ran MiXCR on the PCR reads. The data contain more than 15,000 distinct CDR3 sequences, roughly two fifths of them singletons. Trimming took off 1 base at V and 5 bases at J, with 14 bases between the two ends. Germline CDR1 LGHNA, CDR2 YSLEER. The CDR3 is 15 residues long. This receptor was obtained from a human donor who had recovered from COVID-19. This chain joins TRBV4-3 and TRBJ2-5, with D perhaps being TRBD1 or TRBD2 (6 bases each). The sequences come from CD4+ T cells from blood, cultured in vitro, collected after SARS-CoV-2 vaccination. Here the CDR3 reads CASSQAPGARETQYF. The CDR3 bases are TGCGCCAGCAGCCAAGCCCCGGGGGCGAGGGAGACCCAGTACTTC.